This T cell receptor (beta chain) stems from a study of OX40 agonist ivuxolimab in advanced cancers. Individuals having autoimmune disease history or systemic immunosuppression were not enrolled. As concerns this clone: Its antigen is still unknown.

V was clipped by 5 bases and J by 0 bases; unmatched bases: 11. The V gene's germline CDR1 is SGHTA and CDR2 FQGNSA. The CDR3 has 19 amino acids. Profiled with immunoSEQ multiplex PCR; TCRdb holds only in-frame clones, not every one. The sample has tens of thousands of clones, just over 85% seen once. Study-level findings and limits: Compared with CD4+, CD8+ T cells on average had more expanded clones. Some patients who did not respond also had low normalized T-cell clonal expansion.

This specimen consisted of CD4+ or CD8+ T cells sorted from blood, obtained in a trial of the OX40 agonist ivuxolimab. This TCR came from an adult with an advanced solid tumor such as melanoma, head and neck, liver or kidney cancer. The chain links TRBV7-2 to TRBJ2-7; 15 bases agree with TRBD2. CDR3 amino acids: CASSPVGLAGGEPSYEQYF. The CDR3 nucleotides are TGTGCCAGCAGCCCCGTGGGACTAGCGGGGGGCGAACCCTCCTACGAGCAGTACTTC. Filled out from reference TRBV7-2 and TRBJ2-7, the complete variable domain reads GAGVSQSPSNKVTEKGKDVELRCDPISGHTALYWYRQSLGQGLEFLIYFQGNSAPDKSGLPSDRFSAERTGGSVSTLTIQRTQQEDSAVYLCASSPVGLAGGEPSYEQYFGPGTRLTVT.